This section outlines one T cell receptor (beta chain) sequence together with its context. Its antigen is not known. DNA was extracted from unsorted cell suspensions stored frozen. This entry comes from a study of immune cell composition in non-small cell lung cancer. Study-wide points: Squamous lung tumours showed higher top 10 clone scores and clonality than adenocarcinomas. Clones >0.5% enriched in tumour were rarer in adenocarcinoma (around 35%) than squamous (roughly 80%).

The protocol was immunoSEQ multiplex PCR, while the TCRdb copy is restricted to in-frame clones and leaves out a portion. The table has around 4,800 clones, about 80% seen once. Trimming removed 5 bases at V and 8 bases at J, with 18 bases between. The germline V gene encodes CDR1 MNHEY and CDR2 SVGAGI. This CDR3 has 14 amino acids. The sample taken for sequencing was lung tumor tissue. The clonotype originates from a human donor with non-small cell lung cancer. The rearrangement joins TRBV6-5 to TRBJ1-2, with D possibly matching TRBD1 (6 bases). CDR3 bases: TGTGCCAGCAGTCAGAGGGGGGGGGCAATAGGCTACACCTTC. Its translation is CASSQRGGAIGYTF.